This is a list of T cell receptor beta chains from one sample in a study of stem cell transplantation in POMP-related autoinflammatory disease. Libraries were prepared by immunoSEQ multiplex PCR; TCRdb keeps only in-frame clonotypes and omits some of them. The table shows more than 9,000 clones, with around 79% occurring only once. Sequencing was performed on CD4+ T cells from PBMCs, taken after stem cell transplantation. Source of these receptors: a human patient with POMP-related autoinflammation and immune dysregulation (PRAID). Some T cells may be provided by the graft donor. Each CDR3 is given with its conserved first and last residue. The D gene is left open where the match is weak. Rows may omit the clone size; those that give it use once, few, many or a size class.

abundance: large
j_gene: TRBJ1-4
d_gene: .
v_gene: TRBV7-9
CDR3nt: TGTGCCAGCAGCTTAGGCCAAACGGCAGGGACTAATGAAAAACTGTTTTTT
CDR3aa: CASSLGQTAGTNEKLFF

abundance: .
j_gene: TRBJ1-1
d_gene: .
v_gene: TRBV18
CDR3nt: TGTGCCAGCTCGCAAAGGAGAGGGGATGGGACTGAAGCTTTCTTT
CDR3aa: CASSQRRGDGTEAFF

abundance: .
j_gene: TRBJ2-3
d_gene: .
v_gene: TRBV13
CDR3nt: TGTGCCAGCAGCCCCCTGGCAGGGACGACAGATACGCAGTATTTT
CDR3aa: CASSPLAGTTDTQYF

abundance: .
j_gene: TRBJ2-6
d_gene: TRBD1
v_gene: TRBV2
CDR3nt: TGTGCCAGCACCCGGGACAGCTCTGGGGCCAACGTCCTGACTTTC
CDR3aa: CASTRDSSGANVLTF

abundance: .
j_gene: TRBJ1-1
d_gene: TRBD1
v_gene: TRBV6-5
CDR3nt: TGTGCCAGCAGGCACGCTCAGGGGGTAGGCACTGAAGCTTTCTTT
CDR3aa: CASRHAQGVGTEAFF

abundance: .
j_gene: TRBJ1-5
d_gene: TRBD1
v_gene: TRBV6-1
CDR3nt: TGTGCCAGCAGTGAGGGACAGGGGGGCCAGCCCCAGCATTTT
CDR3aa: CASSEGQGGQPQHF

abundance: .
j_gene: TRBJ2-2
d_gene: .
v_gene: TRBV15
CDR3nt: TGTGCCACCAGCAAAGAGGGGCCAGGGGAGGTCGGGGAGCTGTTTTTT
CDR3aa: CATSKEGPGEVGELFF

abundance: .
j_gene: TRBJ1-5
d_gene: .
v_gene: TRBV4-1
CDR3nt: TGCGCCAGCAGTCCTTACAGGGTGGGTCAGCCCCAGCATTTT
CDR3aa: CASSPYRVGQPQHF

abundance: .
j_gene: TRBJ2-5
d_gene: TRBD1
v_gene: TRBV29-1
CDR3nt: TGCAGCGCGTTGAGGGGGCGGGAGACCCAGTACTTC
CDR3aa: CSALRGRETQYF

abundance: few
j_gene: TRBJ2-2
d_gene: .
v_gene: TRBV7-3
CDR3nt: TGTGCCAGCAGCCTTAACACCGGGGAGCTGTTTTTT
CDR3aa: CASSLNTGELFF

abundance: once
j_gene: TRBJ2-2
d_gene: TRBD2
v_gene: TRBV2
CDR3nt: TGTGCCAGCAGTGAAAAACTAGCGGGGAGGACCGGGGAGCTGTTTTTT
CDR3aa: CASSEKLAGRTGELFF

abundance: once
j_gene: TRBJ2-1
d_gene: .
v_gene: TRBV3-1/TRBV3-2
CDR3nt: TGTGCCAGCAGCCTCCCTGGGGGCAGGAGGAATGAGCAGTTCTTC
CDR3aa: CASSLPGGRRNEQFF

abundance: few
j_gene: TRBJ1-5
d_gene: .
v_gene: TRBV15
CDR3nt: TGTGCCACCAGCAGAGTTACGGGGGGAGATCAGCCCCAGCATTTT
CDR3aa: CATSRVTGGDQPQHF

abundance: .
j_gene: TRBJ2-7
d_gene: .
v_gene: TRBV6-5
CDR3nt: TGTGCCAGCAGGGCTAGAAGCTACGAGCAGTACTTC
CDR3aa: CASRARSYEQYF

abundance: .
j_gene: TRBJ1-2
d_gene: .
v_gene: TRBV2
CDR3nt: TGTGCCAGCACCCCCACTTTTACGGCGAGGGATGGCTACACCTTC
CDR3aa: CASTPTFTARDGYTF

abundance: .
j_gene: TRBJ1-1
d_gene: .
v_gene: TRBV11-3
CDR3nt: TGTGCCAGCAGCTTATGGGGACTGAACACTGAAGCTTTCTTT
CDR3aa: CASSLWGLNTEAFF

abundance: .
j_gene: TRBJ1-2
d_gene: .
v_gene: TRBV6-5
CDR3nt: TGTGCCAGCAGTCTAAGGACTGCCTTCGCGGGCACCTTC
CDR3aa: CASSLRTAFAGTF

abundance: few
j_gene: TRBJ2-1
d_gene: TRBD1
v_gene: TRBV3-1/TRBV3-2
CDR3nt: TGTGCCAGCAGCCATCGGGACAGGGAATCCTACAATGAGCAGTTCTTC
CDR3aa: CASSHRDRESYNEQFF

abundance: .
j_gene: TRBJ1-5
d_gene: TRBD1
v_gene: TRBV19
CDR3nt: TGTGCCAGTAGTCCAACAGGGGGCGGTCAGCCCCAGCATTTT
CDR3aa: CASSPTGGGQPQHF

abundance: .
j_gene: TRBJ2-2
d_gene: .
v_gene: TRBV9
CDR3nt: TGTGCCAGCAGCCTTAGGGGGGTGGGGCCCTCGAGCACCGGGGAGCTGTTTTTT
CDR3aa: CASSLRGVGPSSTGELFF

abundance: .
j_gene: TRBJ1-2
d_gene: .
v_gene: TRBV7-8
CDR3nt: TGTGCCAGCAGCTTAGCCCTTTCGGGAGGGTCTAACTATGGCTACACCTTC
CDR3aa: CASSLALSGGSNYGYTF

abundance: .
j_gene: TRBJ2-1
d_gene: .
v_gene: TRBV12-3/TRBV12-4
CDR3nt: TGTGCCAGCAGCCCCCGGGGTTATGAGCAGTTCTTC
CDR3aa: CASSPRGYEQFF

abundance: .
j_gene: TRBJ1-1
d_gene: .
v_gene: TRBV4-2
CDR3nt: TGTGCCAGCAGCCAAGGTGGCTCGGCCACTGAAGCTTTCTTT
CDR3aa: CASSQGGSATEAFF

abundance: few
j_gene: TRBJ2-1
d_gene: TRBD2
v_gene: TRBV30
CDR3nt: TGTGCCTGGAGTGAACCAAGCGGGAGCTTGCACAATGAGCAGTTCTTC
CDR3aa: CAWSEPSGSLHNEQFF

abundance: once
j_gene: TRBJ1-1
d_gene: TRBD1
v_gene: TRBV12-5
CDR3nt: TGTGCTAGTGGTTTGCCCAGAGGAGCCCCGGGACAGGAGGACACTGAAGCTTTCTTT
CDR3aa: CASGLPRGAPGQEDTEAFF

abundance: .
j_gene: TRBJ1-1
d_gene: .
v_gene: TRBV6-6
CDR3nt: TGTGCCAGTCGCGTGGGGGGCACTGAAGCTTTCTTT
CDR3aa: CASRVGGTEAFF

abundance: .
j_gene: TRBJ1-1
d_gene: TRBD1
v_gene: TRBV20-1
CDR3nt: TGCAGTGCTCGTGGACAGGCTGAAGCTTTCTTT
CDR3aa: CSARGQAEAFF

abundance: .
j_gene: TRBJ2-3
d_gene: TRBD2
v_gene: TRBV5-1
CDR3nt: TGCGCCAGCAGCCCAGGACTAGCGGGAGCTGCAGATACGCAGTATTTT
CDR3aa: CASSPGLAGAADTQYF

abundance: .
j_gene: TRBJ1-1
d_gene: .
v_gene: TRBV27
CDR3nt: TGTGCCAGCAGCCTACAGGGTCTCACTGAAGCTTTCTTT
CDR3aa: CASSLQGLTEAFF

abundance: .
j_gene: TRBJ1-1
d_gene: .
v_gene: TRBV7-6
CDR3nt: TGTGCCAGCAGCTTAGCGGGGAACACTGAAGCTTTCTTT
CDR3aa: CASSLAGNTEAFF

abundance: .
j_gene: TRBJ2-7
d_gene: TRBD2
v_gene: TRBV27
CDR3nt: TGTGCCAGCAGTTACTCAGGGACTACCTACGAGCAGTACTTC
CDR3aa: CASSYSGTTYEQYF

abundance: once
j_gene: TRBJ2-2
d_gene: .
v_gene: TRBV7-9
CDR3nt: TGTGCCAGCAGCCCCTGGGGGGTTGGCCAGACACGCACCGGGGAGCTGTTTTTT
CDR3aa: CASSPWGVGQTRTGELFF

abundance: .
j_gene: TRBJ2-3
d_gene: TRBD2
v_gene: TRBV7-9
CDR3nt: TGTGCCAGCAGCCTGACTAGCGGGAGCGCAGATACGCAGTATTTT
CDR3aa: CASSLTSGSADTQYF

abundance: .
j_gene: TRBJ1-5
d_gene: .
v_gene: TRBV4-1
CDR3nt: TGCGCCAGCAGCCAATCTCCGGTTTCGAGCCTCCAGCATTTT
CDR3aa: CASSQSPVSSLQHF

abundance: .
j_gene: TRBJ2-3
d_gene: TRBD1
v_gene: TRBV7-3
CDR3nt: TGTGCCAGCAGCCCAACAGGGGCAGATACGCAGTATTTT
CDR3aa: CASSPTGADTQYF

abundance: .
j_gene: TRBJ2-1
d_gene: TRBD2
v_gene: TRBV4-2
CDR3nt: TGTGCCAGCAGCCAAGATGTTAGCGGGAGCTGGAATGAGCAGTTCTTC
CDR3aa: CASSQDVSGSWNEQFF

abundance: .
j_gene: TRBJ1-1
d_gene: .
v_gene: TRBV18
CDR3nt: TGTGCCAGCTCACCACCAGGGTTGGTGAACACTGAAGCTTTCTTT
CDR3aa: CASSPPGLVNTEAFF

abundance: .
j_gene: TRBJ1-4
d_gene: .
v_gene: TRBV14
CDR3nt: TGTGCCAGCAGCCAAACGGGTATGGAAGAAAAACTGTTTTTT
CDR3aa: CASSQTGMEEKLFF

abundance: .
j_gene: TRBJ2-3
d_gene: TRBD2
v_gene: TRBV7-2
CDR3nt: TGTGCCAGCAGCTTAGATATCCAGCAGGCGGGAGGACGAGATACGCAGTATTTT
CDR3aa: CASSLDIQQAGGRDTQYF

abundance: .
j_gene: TRBJ2-1
d_gene: TRBD2
v_gene: TRBV7-2
CDR3nt: TGTGCCAGCAGCCGCGGTAGGGGCGGGAGTACTATCAATGAGCAGTTCTTC
CDR3aa: CASSRGRGGSTINEQFF

abundance: .
j_gene: TRBJ1-1
d_gene: .
v_gene: TRBV11-3
CDR3nt: TGTGCCAGCAGCGCTGGACGGCGGAACACTGAAGCTTTCTTT
CDR3aa: CASSAGRRNTEAFF

abundance: .
j_gene: TRBJ1-1
d_gene: .
v_gene: TRBV30
CDR3nt: TGTGCCTGGAGTCCCGCGGGGAGGAACACTGAAGCTTTCTTT
CDR3aa: CAWSPAGRNTEAFF

abundance: once
j_gene: TRBJ2-5
d_gene: TRBD1
v_gene: TRBV5-1
CDR3nt: TGCGCCAGCGCCCCAGGGGGCCGGCGAGAGACCCAGTACTTC
CDR3aa: CASAPGGRRETQYF

abundance: .
j_gene: TRBJ1-4
d_gene: TRBD1
v_gene: TRBV30
CDR3nt: TGTGCCTGGAGTGCCGCCGGGACAGGGGCTGCAACTAATGAAAAACTGTTTTTT
CDR3aa: CAWSAAGTGAATNEKLFF

abundance: .
j_gene: TRBJ2-7
d_gene: TRBD2
v_gene: TRBV7-2
CDR3nt: TGTGCCAGCAGACGACTAGCGGGAGGCCAGGGTTACGAGCAGTACTTC
CDR3aa: CASRRLAGGQGYEQYF

abundance: .
j_gene: TRBJ2-4
d_gene: .
v_gene: TRBV7-9
CDR3nt: TGTGCCAGCACCCTCGCAAGTATTCAGTACTTC
CDR3aa: CASTLASIQYF

abundance: .
j_gene: TRBJ2-7
d_gene: TRBD1
v_gene: TRBV24-1
CDR3nt: TGTGCCACCAGTGGACAGGGAAATCCGTACGAGCAGTACTTC
CDR3aa: CATSGQGNPYEQYF

abundance: .
j_gene: TRBJ1-6
d_gene: .
v_gene: TRBV27
CDR3nt: TGTGCCAGCAGTTTGTCGGCGGGAGGGAATTCACCCCTCCACTTT
CDR3aa: CASSLSAGGNSPLHF

abundance: .
j_gene: TRBJ1-5
d_gene: TRBD1
v_gene: TRBV28
CDR3nt: TGTGCCAGCAGTTTATTTCGCGGACAGGGGAGCAATCAGCCCCAGCATTTT
CDR3aa: CASSLFRGQGSNQPQHF

abundance: .
j_gene: TRBJ2-1
d_gene: .
v_gene: TRBV6-4
CDR3nt: TGTGCCAGCAGTGATGGGACCACCAATGAGCAGTTCTTC
CDR3aa: CASSDGTTNEQFF

abundance: .
j_gene: TRBJ2-7
d_gene: TRBD1
v_gene: TRBV6-5
CDR3nt: TGTGCCAGCAGTTGGGGCGGGACAGGGGGCCAAGAGCAGTACTTC
CDR3aa: CASSWGGTGGQEQYF

abundance: .
j_gene: TRBJ1-1
d_gene: .
v_gene: TRBV30
CDR3nt: TGTGCCCGGTCCGGGGGGGACACTGAAGCTTTCTTT
CDR3aa: CARSGGDTEAFF

abundance: .
j_gene: TRBJ2-2
d_gene: .
v_gene: TRBV9
CDR3nt: TGTGCCAGCAGCGTAGAGGGGGAAACCGGGGAGCTGTTTTTT
CDR3aa: CASSVEGETGELFF